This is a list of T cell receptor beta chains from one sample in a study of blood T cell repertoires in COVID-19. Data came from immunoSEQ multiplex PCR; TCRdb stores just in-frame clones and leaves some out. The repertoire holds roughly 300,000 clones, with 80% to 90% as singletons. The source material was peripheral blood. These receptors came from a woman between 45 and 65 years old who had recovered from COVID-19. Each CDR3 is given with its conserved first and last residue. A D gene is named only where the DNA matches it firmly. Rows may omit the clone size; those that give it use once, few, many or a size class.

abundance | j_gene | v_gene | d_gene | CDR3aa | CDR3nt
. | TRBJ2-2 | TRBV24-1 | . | CAAARTTNTGELFF | TGTGCCGCAGCCAGGACAACGAACACCGGGGAGCTGTTTTTT
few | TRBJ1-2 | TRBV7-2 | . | CASSPREPNYGYTF | TGTGCCAGCAGCCCGCGGGAGCCGAACTATGGCTACACCTTC
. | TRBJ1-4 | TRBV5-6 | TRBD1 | CASSFSYDRGIAGEKLFF | TGTGCCAGCAGCTTTAGCTATGACAGGGGGATAGCTGGTGAAAAACTGTTTTTT
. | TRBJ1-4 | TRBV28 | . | CASRVGVNNEKLFF | TGTGCCAGCAGGGTAGGGGTTAATAATGAAAAACTGTTTTTT
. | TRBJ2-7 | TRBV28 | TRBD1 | CASSPLRDSPYEQYF | TGTGCCAGCAGCCCACTGAGGGACAGTCCCTACGAGCAGTACTTC
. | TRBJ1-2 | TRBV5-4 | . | CASSLETGYGYTF | TGTGCCAGCAGCTTGGAGACGGGGTATGGCTACACCTTC
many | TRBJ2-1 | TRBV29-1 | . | CSHNGLISGGDEQFF | TGCAGCCATAATGGACTGATTAGCGGCGGGGATGAGCAGTTCTTC
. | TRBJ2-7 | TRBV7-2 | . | CASSLGAGLHEQYF | TGTGCCAGCAGCTTAGGGGCGGGGCTTCACGAGCAGTACTTC
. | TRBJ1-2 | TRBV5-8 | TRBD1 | CASSVRDRAYGYTF | TGTGCCAGCAGCGTTCGGGACAGGGCTTATGGCTACACCTTC
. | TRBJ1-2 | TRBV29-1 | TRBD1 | CSVERVTDRADYGYTF | TGCAGCGTTGAAAGGGTGACCGACAGGGCTGACTATGGCTACACCTTC
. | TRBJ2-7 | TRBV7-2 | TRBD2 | CASSGRAGSEQYF | TGTGCCAGCAGCGGGAGGGCAGGGAGCGAGCAGTACTTC
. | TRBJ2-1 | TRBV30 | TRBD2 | CAWSRRAGDLNEQFF | TGTGCCTGGAGCCGGCGGGCGGGAGACCTCAATGAGCAGTTCTTC
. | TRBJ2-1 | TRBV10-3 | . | CASVRGGAPSYNEQFF | TGTGCCAGCGTAAGAGGCGGGGCGCCCTCCTACAATGAGCAGTTCTTC
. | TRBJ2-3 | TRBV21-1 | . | CASSKSGRAWTDTQYF | TGTGCCAGCAGCAAAAGCGGGAGGGCCTGGACAGATACGCAGTATTTT